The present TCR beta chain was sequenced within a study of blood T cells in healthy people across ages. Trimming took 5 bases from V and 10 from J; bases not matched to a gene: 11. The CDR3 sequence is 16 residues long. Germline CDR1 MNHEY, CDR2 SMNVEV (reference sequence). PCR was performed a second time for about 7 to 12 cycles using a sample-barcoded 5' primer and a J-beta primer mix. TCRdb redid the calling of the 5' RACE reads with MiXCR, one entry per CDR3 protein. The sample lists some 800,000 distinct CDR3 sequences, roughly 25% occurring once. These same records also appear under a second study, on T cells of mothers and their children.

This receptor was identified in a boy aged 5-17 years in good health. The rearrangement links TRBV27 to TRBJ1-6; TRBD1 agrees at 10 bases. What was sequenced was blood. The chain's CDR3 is CASSPSGDRGTSPLHF. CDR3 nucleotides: TGTGCCAGCAGTCCAAGTGGGGACAGGGGAACCTCACCCCTCCACTTT.